This TCR beta chain was identified during a study of OX40 agonist ivuxolimab in advanced cancers. Germline V gene data show CDR1 as SGHAT and CDR2 as FQNNGV. V lost 0 bases to trimming and J lost 3 bases, with 13 bases between them. This CDR3 has 16 residues. Produced via immunoSEQ multiplex PCR; TCRdb's table is partial and in-frame only. The data contain 55,000 to 60,000 clones, roughly four fifths of them singletons. The gene calls are TRBV11-2 and TRBJ2-3; no firm D call. This material consisted of CD4+ or CD8+ T cells sorted from blood, taken in a trial of the OX40 agonist ivuxolimab. This clonotype was obtained from an adult with an advanced solid tumor such as melanoma, head and neck, liver or kidney cancer. The CDR3 DNA sequence: TGTGCCAGCAGCTTAGATGGCGGCTTTTCAACAGATACGCAGTATTTT. It encodes CASSLDGGFSTDTQYF. The variable domain in full, with the rest retrieved from reference TRBV11-2 and TRBJ2-3, is EAGVAQSPRYKIIEKRQSVAFWCNPISGHATLYWYQQILGQGPKLLIQFQNNGVVDDSQLPKDRFSAERLKGVDSTLKIQPAKLEDSAVYLCASSLDGGFSTDTQYFGPGTRLTVL.